The next 24 T cell receptor beta chains were all read from a single sample in a study of blood T cell repertoires in COVID-19. Libraries were prepared by immunoSEQ multiplex PCR; TCRdb keeps only in-frame clonotypes and omits some of them. This table has hundreds of thousands of clones, about 85% appearing once. The sample taken for sequencing was peripheral blood. Receptors originate from a young woman with acute or convalescent COVID-19.

The V and J genes are TRBV29-1 and TRBJ2-6; D uncertain. The CDR3 extends over 13 amino acids. The V gene lost 4 bases and the J gene lost 2 bases, with 6 bases spanning the gap. Germline CDR1 reads SQVTM; CDR2 reads ANQGSEA. This chain's CDR3 is CSVVRAGANVLTF. The CDR3 DNA is TGCAGCGTTGTTCGAGCTGGGGCCAACGTCCTGACTTTC.

The chain has TRBV4-1 and TRBJ2-7; D is unresolved. V gave up 0 bases and J gave up 6 bases, with 15 bases separating them. Per the germline V gene, CDR1 is MGHRA and CDR2 is YSYEKL. The CDR3 covers 15 residues. In DNA form, the CDR3 reads TGCGCCAGCAGCCAAGATGAGACGGCTCTAGGCGAGCAGTACTTC. Translating it yields CASSQDETALGEQYF.

The V gene is TRBV5-1, the J gene TRBJ1-1, with a weak D call TRBD1 (6 bases). CDR1 and CDR2 (germline): SGHRS, YFSETQ. Deletions cut 2 bases from V and 3 bases from J, with 14 bases between. The CDR3 consists of 15 residues. The DNA of the CDR3 is TGCGCCAGCAGCTTAAACAGGGTTGCGGACACTGAAGCTTTCTTT. The encoded protein is CASSLNRVADTEAFF.

The chain combines TRBV19 with TRBJ1-5, with 7 bases that match TRBD1. Germline-derived CDR1 and CDR2 are LNHDA and SQIVND (reference sequence). Trimming cost V 4 bases and J 3 bases; bases outside gene matches: 3. CDR3 length equals 14 residues. The CDR3: CASSTDRFNQPQHF. The CDR3 bases are TGTGCCAGTAGTACGGACAGGTTCAATCAGCCCCAGCATTTT.

The V and J genes are TRBV10-1 and TRBJ2-2; no reliable D call. The CDR3 sequence is 12 residues long. Looked up from germline, CDR1 is WNHNN and CDR2 is SYGVQD (reference sequence). The V gene lost 5 bases and the J gene lost 8 bases, with 9 bases spanning the gap. CDR3 loop: CASSPRPGELFF. CDR3 DNA: TGCGCCAGCAGTCCGAGGCCAGGGGAGCTGTTTTTT.

The V call is TRBV5-4, the J call TRBJ2-2; D ambiguous. The CDR3 contains 15 residues. Germline lookup yields CDR1 SGHNT and CDR2 YYREEE (reference sequence). V gave up 4 bases and J gave up 5 bases, with 15 bases separating them. The chain's CDR3 is CASSLQTTQTGELFF. CDR3 bases: TGTGCCAGCAGCCTACAGACGACCCAAACCGGGGAGCTGTTTTTT.

This rearrangement joins TRBV10-1 to TRBJ2-1; 12 bases fit TRBD2. J was trimmed by 7 bases and V by 4 bases; bases with no gene match: 5. Germline CDR1 WNHNN, CDR2 SYGVQD (reference sequence). This CDR3 is built from 15 residues. DNA of the CDR3: TGCGCCAGCAGTGCACCGGGACTAGCGGGTAATGAGCAGTTCTTC. This sequence encodes CASSAPGLAGNEQFF.

The chain carries TRBV2 and TRBJ1-2; 11 bases are a match to TRBD1. The CDR3 runs 19 residues. V was pared by 8 bases and J by 3 bases, with 20 bases of the junction left unmatched. The germline gives CDR1 SNHLY, CDR2 FYNNEI. The CDR3 spells CASGRTPGTGGTMDYGYTF. CDR3 DNA: TGTGCCAGCGGTCGAACACCCGGGACAGGGGGAACTATGGACTATGGCTACACCTTC.

This clone occurred once. The chain combines TRBV4-1 with TRBJ1-5, with TRBD1 as a possible D gene (5 bases). Germline V gives CDR1 MGHRA, CDR2 YSYEKL. The CDR3 loop spans 13 amino acids. V was trimmed by 6 bases and J by 7 bases, leaving 13 bases between them. In nucleotides, the CDR3 is TGCGCCAGCAGAGGAGGGGAAGGACAGCCCCAGCATTTT. This translates into CASRGGEGQPQHF.

This clone was detected once. The chain uses TRBV9 and TRBJ2-1; 9 bases line up with TRBD2. The CDR3 spans 15 residues. Germline trimming cut 0 bases from V and 4 bases from J; bases unmatched to any gene: 2. Germline CDR1 SGDLS, CDR2 YYNGEE. CDR3 bases: TGTGCCAGCAGCGTAGCGGGACTAGCATACAATGAGCAGTTCTTC. It specifies CASSVAGLAYNEQFF.

V gene TRBV10-3 combines with J gene TRBJ2-4; D remains ambiguous. Trimming removed 3 bases from V and 1 base from J, with 7 bases in between. Germline V gives CDR1 ENHRY, CDR2 SYGVKD. CDR3 length: 14 amino acids. This CDR3 reads CAISEDIAKNIQYF. The CDR3 coding sequence is TGTGCCATCAGTGAAGACATTGCCAAAAACATTCAGTACTTC.

This clone occurred a few times. The chain couples TRBV27 to TRBJ2-7; 9 bases are a match to TRBD2. Germline V gives CDR1 MNHEY, CDR2 SMNVEV (reference sequence). V gave up 2 bases and J gave up 7 bases; unmatched junction bases: 6. The CDR3 extends over 14 amino acids. CDR3 residues: CASSLGGRASEQYF. CDR3 coding DNA: TGTGCCAGCAGTTTAGGCGGGAGGGCGAGTGAGCAGTACTTC.

The V and J genes are TRBV28 and TRBJ1-2; no definite D call. This CDR3 has 14 residues. V dropped 5 bases and J dropped 0 bases, with 10 bases sitting between them. CDR1 and CDR2 (germline): MDHEN, SYDVKM. The CDR3 region is CASSPFSPNYGYTF. In DNA form, the CDR3 reads TGTGCCAGCAGTCCGTTTTCCCCTAACTATGGCTACACCTTC.

This clone was counted a few times. V usage is TRBV18 and J usage is TRBJ2-5; D not resolved. The CDR3 runs to 11 residues. V gave up 6 bases and J gave up 1 base, with 3 bases separating them. Germline CDR1 reads KGHSH; CDR2 reads LQKENI. CDR3: CASSAQETQYF. CDR3 DNA sequence: TGTGCCAGCTCGGCCCAAGAGACCCAGTACTTC.

The J gene is TRBJ2-2, the V gene TRBV27; no clear D. The germline gives CDR1 MNHEY, CDR2 SMNVEV (reference sequence). V was shortened by 2 bases and J by 7 bases, with 8 bases between the two germline ends. There are 13 residues in the CDR3. CDR3 sequence: CASSLRVFGELFF. The DNA for the CDR3 is TGTGCCAGCAGTTTAAGAGTCTTCGGGGAGCTGTTTTTT.

CDR3 amino acids: CASSSYGLSQTGELFF. Written as DNA, the CDR3 is TGTGCCAGCAGCTCCTATGGGCTGAGCCAAACCGGGGAGCTGTTTTTT. The genes are TRBV11-3 and TRBJ2-2; D is unclear. Trimming shortened V by 4 bases and J by 5 bases, and 17 bases separated the two germline ends. Germline V gene sequence: CDR1 SGHNT, CDR2 YENEEA. The CDR3 is made up of 16 amino acids.

The chain couples TRBV6-6 to TRBJ2-1; D gene unclear. The CDR3 sequence is 12 residues long. Germline CDR1 and CDR2: MNHNY and SVGAGI (reference sequence). V was shortened by 3 bases and J by 8 bases, with 8 bases between the two germline ends. As DNA, the CDR3 is TGTGCCAGCAGTTATCTAGAGGATGAGCAGTTCTTC. This translates into CASSYLEDEQFF.

The chain recombines TRBV9 with TRBJ2-1; D may be TRBD2 (6 bases). Germline V lookup: CDR1 SGDLS, CDR2 YYNGEE. V lost 7 bases and J 8 bases, leaving 16 bases between the germline ends. This CDR3 contains 13 residues. CDR3: CASQGEAEDEQFF. The CDR3 bases are TGTGCCAGCCAAGGGGAGGCCGAGGATGAGCAGTTCTTC.

This clone was seen once. The chain has TRBV19 and TRBJ1-4, with D possibly being TRBD1 (5 bases). Between the trimmed V and J ends, which lost 8 bases and 11 bases, there was a span of 21 bases. This CDR3 comprises 14 residues. From germline, CDR1 is LNHDA and CDR2 SQIVND (reference sequence). CDR3 amino acids: CASWTGTEWGKLFF. The CDR3 DNA sequence: TGTGCCAGTTGGACCGGGACTGAGTGGGGGAAACTGTTTTTT.

This chain joins TRBV19 and TRBJ2-1; 7 bases agree with TRBD2. Germline lookup yields CDR1 LNHDA and CDR2 SQIVND (reference sequence). The trim removed 4 bases at V and 4 bases at J, leaving 13 bases unmatched. CDR3 length: 17 amino acids. The CDR3 region has the DNA TGTGCCAGTAGTACTTTAGCGGGCTCACTGGATTACAATGAGCAGTTCTTC. Its translation: CASSTLAGSLDYNEQFF.

This sequence joins TRBV5-1 and TRBJ2-3; D is unresolved. Germline CDR1 and CDR2: SGHRS and YFSETQ. The V end lost 4 bases, the J end lost 3 bases, and 9 bases lay between the germline ends. The CDR3 extends over 13 amino acids. The CDR3 DNA follows: TGCGCCAGCAGCATGACCGGGACAGATACGCAGTATTTT. Protein: CASSMTGTDTQYF.

A few counts support this clone. The chain carries TRBV2 and TRBJ2-6, with D maybe TRBD1 (5 bases). Germline CDR1 SNHLY, CDR2 FYNNEI. V lost 4 bases to trimming and J lost 0 bases, with 13 bases between them. The CDR3 contains 17 residues. The CDR3 bases are TGTGCCAGCAGTGTTAGGGGCTCGAGCTCTGGGGCCAACGTCCTGACTTTC. Amino acid sequence: CASSVRGSSSGANVLTF.

The rearrangement uses TRBV7-9 and TRBJ1-1, with D possibly TRBD1 on 6 matching bases. The CDR3 has 18 residues. V lost 4 bases, J lost 0 bases, and 21 bases lay in between. Germline lookup yields CDR1 SEHNR and CDR2 FQNEAQ (reference sequence). CDR3 DNA: TGTGCCAGCAGCTCGCCCCTCACAGGGTCATTAATGAACACTGAAGCTTTCTTT. This sequence encodes CASSSPLTGSLMNTEAFF. The entire variable domain, with the rest obtained from reference TRBV7-9 and TRBJ1-1, is as follows: DTGVSQNPRHKITKRGQNVTFRCDPISEHNRLYWYRQTLGQGPEFLTYFQNEAQLEKSRLLSDRFSAERPKGSFSTLEIQRTEQGDSAMYLCASSSPLTGSLMNTEAFFGQGTRLTVV.

This clone was seen more than once but under ten times. J is TRBJ2-7 and V is TRBV2, with unresolved D. The CDR3 runs to 11 residues. CDR1 is SNHLY and CDR2 is FYNNEI in the germline V gene. V shed 4 bases and J shed 6 bases, with 7 bases lying between them. The CDR3 is CASSGLREQYF. The DNA for the CDR3 is TGTGCCAGCAGTGGCTTGCGCGAGCAGTACTTC.